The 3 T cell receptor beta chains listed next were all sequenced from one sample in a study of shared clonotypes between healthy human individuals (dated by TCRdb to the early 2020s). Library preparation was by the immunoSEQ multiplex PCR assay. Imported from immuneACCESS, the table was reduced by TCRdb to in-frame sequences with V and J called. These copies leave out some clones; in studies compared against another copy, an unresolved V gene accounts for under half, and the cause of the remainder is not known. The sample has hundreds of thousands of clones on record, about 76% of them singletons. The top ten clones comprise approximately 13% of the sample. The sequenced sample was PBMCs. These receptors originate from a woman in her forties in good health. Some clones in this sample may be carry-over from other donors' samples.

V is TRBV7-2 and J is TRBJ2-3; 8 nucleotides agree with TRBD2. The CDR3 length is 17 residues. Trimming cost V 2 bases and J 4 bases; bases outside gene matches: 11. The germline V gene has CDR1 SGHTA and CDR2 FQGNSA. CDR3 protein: CASSLRVAGGAADTQYF. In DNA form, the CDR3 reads TGTGCCAGCAGCTTACGGGTTGCGGGAGGCGCGGCAGATACGCAGTATTTT.

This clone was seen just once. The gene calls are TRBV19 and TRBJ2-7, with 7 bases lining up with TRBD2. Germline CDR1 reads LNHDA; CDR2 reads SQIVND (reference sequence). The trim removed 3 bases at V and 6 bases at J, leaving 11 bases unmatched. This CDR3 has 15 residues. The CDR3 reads CASSIGSPGRGEQYF. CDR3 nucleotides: TGTGCCAGTAGTATCGGATCCCCGGGGAGGGGCGAGCAGTACTTC. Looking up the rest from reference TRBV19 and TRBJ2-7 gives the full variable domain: DGGITQSPKYLFRKEGQNVTLSCEQNLNHDAMYWYRQDPGQGLRLIYYSQIVNDFQKGDIAEGYSVSREKKESFPLTVTSAQKNPTAFYLCASSIGSPGRGEQYFGPGTRLTVT.

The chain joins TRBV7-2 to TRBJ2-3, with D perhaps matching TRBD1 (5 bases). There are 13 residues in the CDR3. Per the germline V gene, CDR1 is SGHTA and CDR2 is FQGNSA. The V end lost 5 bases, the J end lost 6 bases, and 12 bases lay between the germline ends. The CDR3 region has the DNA TGTGCCAGCAGCCCTAGGGGTGCGGATACGCAGTATTTT. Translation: CASSPRGADTQYF.